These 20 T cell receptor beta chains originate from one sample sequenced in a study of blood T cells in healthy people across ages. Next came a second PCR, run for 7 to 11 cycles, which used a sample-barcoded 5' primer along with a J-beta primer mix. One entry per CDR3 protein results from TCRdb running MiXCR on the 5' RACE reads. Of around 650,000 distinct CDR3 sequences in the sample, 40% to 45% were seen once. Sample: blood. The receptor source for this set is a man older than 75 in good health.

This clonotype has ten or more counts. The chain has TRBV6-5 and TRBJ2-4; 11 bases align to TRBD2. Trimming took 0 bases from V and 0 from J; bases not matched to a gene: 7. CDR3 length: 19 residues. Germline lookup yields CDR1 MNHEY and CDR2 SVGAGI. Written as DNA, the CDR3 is TGTGCCAGCAGTTACTCCCCTAGCGGGGGGACGTTAGCCAAAAACATTCAGTACTTC. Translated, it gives CASSYSPSGGTLAKNIQYF.

CDR3 amino acids: CASSLQMNRVGQPQHF. CDR3 bases: TGTGCCAGCAGCTTGCAGATGAATCGCGTTGGTCAGCCCCAGCATTTT. The chain joins TRBV7-2 to TRBJ1-5; D is uncertain. The germline V gene has CDR1 SGHTA and CDR2 FQGNSA. The CDR3 has 16 residues. Trimming removed 3 bases from V and 6 bases from J, with 18 bases in between.

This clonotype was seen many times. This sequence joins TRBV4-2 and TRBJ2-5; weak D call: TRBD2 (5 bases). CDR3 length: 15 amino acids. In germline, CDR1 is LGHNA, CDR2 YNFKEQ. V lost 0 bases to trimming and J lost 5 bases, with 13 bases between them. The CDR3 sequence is CASSQDNASWETQYF. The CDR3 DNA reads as TGTGCCAGCAGCCAAGATAACGCTAGCTGGGAGACCCAGTACTTC.

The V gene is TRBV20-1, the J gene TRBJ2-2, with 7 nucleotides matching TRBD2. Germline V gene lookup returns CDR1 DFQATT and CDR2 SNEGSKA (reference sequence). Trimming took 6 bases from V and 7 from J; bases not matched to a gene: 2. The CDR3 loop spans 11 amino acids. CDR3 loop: CSARGVGELFF. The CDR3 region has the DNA TGCAGTGCCCGGGGGGTCGGGGAGCTGTTTTTT.

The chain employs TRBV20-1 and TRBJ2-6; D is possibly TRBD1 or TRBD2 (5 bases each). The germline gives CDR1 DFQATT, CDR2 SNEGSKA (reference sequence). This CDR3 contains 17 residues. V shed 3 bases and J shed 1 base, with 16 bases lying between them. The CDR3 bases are TGCAGTGCTAGGCGGACGGGGCGCTTATCTGGGGCCAACGTCCTGACTTTC. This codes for CSARRTGRLSGANVLTF.

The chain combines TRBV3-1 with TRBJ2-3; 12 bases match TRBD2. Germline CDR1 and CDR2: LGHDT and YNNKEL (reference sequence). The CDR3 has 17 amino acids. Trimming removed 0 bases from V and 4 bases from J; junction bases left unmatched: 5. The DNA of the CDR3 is TGTGCCAGCAGCCAAGAAGGACTAGCGGGGATGGCAGATACGCAGTATTTT. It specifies CASSQEGLAGMADTQYF.

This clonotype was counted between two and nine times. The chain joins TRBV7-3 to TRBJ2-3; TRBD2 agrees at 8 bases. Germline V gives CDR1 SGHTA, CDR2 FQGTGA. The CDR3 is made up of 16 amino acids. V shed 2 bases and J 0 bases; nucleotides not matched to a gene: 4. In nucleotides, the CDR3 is TGTGCCAGCAGCTTATCTAGCGGGCTAAGCACAGATACGCAGTATTTT. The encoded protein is CASSLSSGLSTDTQYF.

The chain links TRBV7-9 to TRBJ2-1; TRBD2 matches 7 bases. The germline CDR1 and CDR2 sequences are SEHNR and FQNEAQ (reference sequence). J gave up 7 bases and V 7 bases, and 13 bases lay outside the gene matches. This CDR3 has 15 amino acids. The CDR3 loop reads CASTRPGDYYNEQFF. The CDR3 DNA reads TGTGCCAGCACCCGGCCCGGGGACTACTATAATGAGCAGTTCTTC.

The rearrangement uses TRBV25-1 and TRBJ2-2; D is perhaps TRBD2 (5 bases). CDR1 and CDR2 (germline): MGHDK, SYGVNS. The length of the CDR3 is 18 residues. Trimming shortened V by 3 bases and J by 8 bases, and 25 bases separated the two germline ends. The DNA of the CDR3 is TGTGCCAGCAGTGATCTCCCAGGCCGGCGACGGGATGGTGGGGAGCTGTTTTTT. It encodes CASSDLPGRRRDGGELFF.

CDR3: CSARSGEGPYEQYF. The CDR3 DNA sequence: TGCAGTGCTAGAAGCGGAGAGGGCCCCTACGAGCAGTACTTC. The chain joins TRBV20-1 to TRBJ2-7, with D possibly TRBD2 on 5 matching bases. The CDR3 has 14 amino acids. In germline, CDR1 is DFQATT, CDR2 SNEGSKA (reference sequence). Deletions cut 2 bases from V and 2 bases from J, with 13 bases between.

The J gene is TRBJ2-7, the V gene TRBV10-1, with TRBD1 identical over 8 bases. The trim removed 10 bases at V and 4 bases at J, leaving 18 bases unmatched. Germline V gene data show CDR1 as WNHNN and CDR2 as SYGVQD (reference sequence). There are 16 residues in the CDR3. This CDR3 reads CAKTCRGLTGEYEQYF. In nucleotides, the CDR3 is TGCGCCAAAACATGCCGGGGATTGACAGGGGAATACGAGCAGTACTTC.

DNA of the CDR3: TGTGCCAGCAGCGGACAGGGCGGGAGCACTGAAGCTTTCTTT. It codes for CASSGQGGSTEAFF. This chain links TRBV2 with TRBJ1-1, with 8 bases matching TRBD1. This CDR3 contains 14 residues. Per germline, CDR1 SNHLY and CDR2 FYNNEI. Trimming took 6 bases from V and 4 from J; bases not matched to a gene: 7. Using reference TRBV2 and TRBJ1-1 for the parts outside the CDR3, the full variable domain is EPEVTQTPSHQVTQMGQEVILRCVPISNHLYFYWYRQILGQKVEFLVSFYNNEISEKSEIFDDQFSVERPDGSNFTLKIRSTKLEDSAMYFCASSGQGGSTEAFFGQGTRLTVV.

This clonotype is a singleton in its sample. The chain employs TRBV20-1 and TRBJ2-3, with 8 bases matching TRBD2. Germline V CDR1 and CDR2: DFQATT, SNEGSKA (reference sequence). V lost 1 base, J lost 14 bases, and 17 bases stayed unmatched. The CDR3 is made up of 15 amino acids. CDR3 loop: CSARAGTSGGPGLYF. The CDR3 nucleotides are TGCAGTGCTAGAGCCGGGACGAGCGGGGGCCCGGGATTGTATTTT.

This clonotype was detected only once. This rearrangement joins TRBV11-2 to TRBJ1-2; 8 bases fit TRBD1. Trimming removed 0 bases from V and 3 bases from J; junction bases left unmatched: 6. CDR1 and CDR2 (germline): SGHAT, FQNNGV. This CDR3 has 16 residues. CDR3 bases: TGTGCCAGCAGCTTAGACCGGGGGGGACAGGACTATGGCTACACCTTC. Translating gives CASSLDRGGQDYGYTF.

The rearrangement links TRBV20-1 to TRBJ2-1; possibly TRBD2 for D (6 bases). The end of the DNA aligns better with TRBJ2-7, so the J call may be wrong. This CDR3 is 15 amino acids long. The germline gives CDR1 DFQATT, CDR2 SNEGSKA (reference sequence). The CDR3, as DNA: TGCAGTGCTAGAAACGACAGAAAGGACTACAATGAGCAGTACTTC. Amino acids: CSARNDRKDYNEQYF.

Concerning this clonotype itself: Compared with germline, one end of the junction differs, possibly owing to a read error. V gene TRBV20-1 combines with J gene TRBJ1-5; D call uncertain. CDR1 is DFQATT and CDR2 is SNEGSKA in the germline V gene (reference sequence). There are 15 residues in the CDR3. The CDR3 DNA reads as TGCAGTACTAGAGATAACGCGGCAGGCAATCAGCCCCAGCATTTT. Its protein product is CSTRDNAAGNQPQHF.

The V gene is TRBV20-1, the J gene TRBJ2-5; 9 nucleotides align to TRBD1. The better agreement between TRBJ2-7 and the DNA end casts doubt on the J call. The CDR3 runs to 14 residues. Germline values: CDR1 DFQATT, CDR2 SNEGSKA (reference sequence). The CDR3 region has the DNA TGCAGTGCTAGAGAGGCGGGACAGGGCGACGAGCAGTACTTC. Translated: CSAREAGQGDEQYF.

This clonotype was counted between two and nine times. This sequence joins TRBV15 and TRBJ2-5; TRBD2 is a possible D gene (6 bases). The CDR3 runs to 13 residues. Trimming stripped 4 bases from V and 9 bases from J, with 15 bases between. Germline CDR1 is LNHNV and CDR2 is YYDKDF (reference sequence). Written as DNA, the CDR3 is TGTGCCACCAGCACCTATAGCGGCCCTGCCCAGTACTTC. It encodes CATSTYSGPAQYF.

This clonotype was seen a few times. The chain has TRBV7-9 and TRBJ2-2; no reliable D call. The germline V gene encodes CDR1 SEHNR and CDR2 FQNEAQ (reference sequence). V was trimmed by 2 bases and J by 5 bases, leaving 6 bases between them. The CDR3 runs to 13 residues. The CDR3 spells CASSLMGTGELFF. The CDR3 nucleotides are TGTGCCAGCAGCTTAATGGGAACCGGGGAGCTGTTTTTT.

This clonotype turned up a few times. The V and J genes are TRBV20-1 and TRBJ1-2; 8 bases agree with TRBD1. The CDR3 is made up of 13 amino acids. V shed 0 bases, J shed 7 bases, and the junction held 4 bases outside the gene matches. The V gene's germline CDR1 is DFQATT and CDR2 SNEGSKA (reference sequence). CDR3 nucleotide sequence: TGCAGTGCTAGAGAGGGGGGACAGGTTGGCTACACCTTC. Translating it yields CSAREGGQVGYTF.